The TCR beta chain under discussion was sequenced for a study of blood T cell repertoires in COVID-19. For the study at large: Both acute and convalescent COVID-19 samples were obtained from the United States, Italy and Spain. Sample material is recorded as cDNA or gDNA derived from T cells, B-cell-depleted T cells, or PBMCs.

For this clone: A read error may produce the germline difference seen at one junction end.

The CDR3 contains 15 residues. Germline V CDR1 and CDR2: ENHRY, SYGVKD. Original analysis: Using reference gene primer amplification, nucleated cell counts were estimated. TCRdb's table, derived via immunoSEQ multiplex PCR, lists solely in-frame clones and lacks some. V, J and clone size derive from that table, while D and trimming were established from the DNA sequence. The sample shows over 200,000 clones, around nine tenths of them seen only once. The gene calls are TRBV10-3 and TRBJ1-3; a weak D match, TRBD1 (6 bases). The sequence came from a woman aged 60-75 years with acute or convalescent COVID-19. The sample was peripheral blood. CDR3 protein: CAIREGGGDGNTIYF. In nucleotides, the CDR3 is TGTGCCATCCGTGAGGGGGGAGGGGATGGAAACACCATATATTTT.